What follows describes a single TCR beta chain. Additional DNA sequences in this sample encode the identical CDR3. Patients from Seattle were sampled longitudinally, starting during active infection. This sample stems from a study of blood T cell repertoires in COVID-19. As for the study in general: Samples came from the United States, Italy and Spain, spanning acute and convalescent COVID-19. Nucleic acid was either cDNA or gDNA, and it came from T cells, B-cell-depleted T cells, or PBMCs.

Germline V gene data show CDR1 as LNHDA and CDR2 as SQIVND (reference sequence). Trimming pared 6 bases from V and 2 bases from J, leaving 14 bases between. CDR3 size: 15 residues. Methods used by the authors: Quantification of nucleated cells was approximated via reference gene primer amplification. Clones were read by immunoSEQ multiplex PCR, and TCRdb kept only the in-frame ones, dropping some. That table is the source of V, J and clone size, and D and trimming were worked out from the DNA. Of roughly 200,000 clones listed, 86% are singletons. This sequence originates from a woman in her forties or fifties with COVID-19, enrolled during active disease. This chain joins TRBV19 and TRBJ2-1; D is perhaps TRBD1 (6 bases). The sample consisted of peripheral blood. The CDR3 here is CASSTTGTPYNEQFF. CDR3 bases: TGTGCCAGTAGCACTACCGGGACACCCTACAATGAGCAGTTCTTC.